One sample yielded the 7 T cell receptor beta chains listed below, sequenced in a study of CD8+ T cells in alopecia areata. RNA was isolated and reverse transcribed to cDNA, the sequencing template. Sequencing was performed with immunoSEQ multiplex PCR; in TCRdb, only in-frame clones are kept and a portion is missing. The table includes 140,000 to 150,000 clones, 45% to 60% detected once. Sequenced: CD4+ T cells sorted from blood. Receptors were obtained from a human donor with alopecia areata.

V gene TRBV18 combines with J gene TRBJ2-5; D ambiguous. V was clipped by 3 bases and J by 5 bases, with 10 bases between them. The CDR3 sequence is 13 residues long. In germline, CDR1 is KGHSH, CDR2 LQKENI. The CDR3 loop is CASSPSWAETQYF. For the CDR3, the DNA is TGTGCCAGCTCACCGAGCTGGGCTGAGACCCAGTACTTC.

The rearrangement links TRBV29-1 to TRBJ2-5, with D tentatively TRBD2 (6 bases). Near its end, the DNA agrees better with TRBJ2-7, so the J call may be wrong. The CDR3 has 13 residues. From germline, CDR1 is SQVTM and CDR2 ANQGSEA. The CDR3 loop reads CSVELASTYEQYF. CDR3 coding DNA: TGCAGCGTTGAACTAGCGTCTACCTACGAGCAGTACTTC.

The V gene is TRBV25-1, the J gene TRBJ2-7, with 10 bases identical to TRBD2. Germline values: CDR1 MGHDK, CDR2 SYGVNS. This CDR3 has 12 residues. After removal of 7 bases from V and 4 bases from J, the junction contained 1 base not matched to a gene. The CDR3 sequence: CASTAGGYEQYF. CDR3 sequence (DNA): TGTGCCAGCACAGCGGGAGGGTACGAGCAGTACTTC.

Details on this clone: An end of the junction differs from the germline gene, which may be a read error. V gene TRBV7-3 combines with J gene TRBJ2-7; D is undetermined. In germline, CDR1 is SGHTA, CDR2 FQGTGA. CDR3 length equals 12 residues. Here the CDR3 reads CASSPDGYAQYF. DNA for the CDR3: TGTGCCAGCAGCCCCGACGGATACGCGCAGTACTTC.

This clone was detected many times. The chain carries TRBV29-1 and TRBJ2-3, with 8 bases lining up with TRBD2. The germline CDR1 and CDR2 sequences are SQVTM and ANQGSEA. The CDR3 covers 15 residues. V shed 3 bases, J shed 6 bases, and the junction held 11 bases outside the gene matches. The CDR3 region is CSVDPVAGPSDTQYF. DNA of the CDR3: TGCAGCGTTGATCCAGTAGCGGGACCCTCCGATACGCAGTATTTT.

The rearrangement joins TRBV2 to TRBJ1-2; no firm D call. V dropped 6 bases and J dropped 2 bases, with 16 bases sitting between them. Germline CDR1 is SNHLY and CDR2 is FYNNEI. The CDR3 is made up of 15 amino acids. CDR3 in DNA: TGTGCCAGCAGCGTGGAGACCCGTCCCAACTATGGCTACACCTTC. Amino acids: CASSVETRPNYGYTF.

This rearrangement joins TRBV28 to TRBJ2-7; D possibly corresponds to TRBD1 (5 bases). Germline CDR1 MDHEN, CDR2 SYDVKM. The CDR3 sequence is 14 residues long. The germline V and J ends were trimmed by 2 bases and 3 bases, with 11 bases remaining between them. The chain's CDR3 is CASSLVSGHYEQYF. DNA for the CDR3: TGTGCCAGCAGTTTAGTGAGTGGACACTACGAGCAGTACTTC.